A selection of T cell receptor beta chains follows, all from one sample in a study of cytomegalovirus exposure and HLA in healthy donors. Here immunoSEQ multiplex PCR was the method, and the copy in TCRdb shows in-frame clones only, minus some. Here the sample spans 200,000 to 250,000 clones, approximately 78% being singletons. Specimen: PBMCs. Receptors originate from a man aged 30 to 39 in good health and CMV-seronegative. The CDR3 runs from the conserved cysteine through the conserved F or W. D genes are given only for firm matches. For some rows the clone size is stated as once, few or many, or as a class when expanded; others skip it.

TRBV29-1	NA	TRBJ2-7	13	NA	CSASLGIRGEQYF	TGCAGCGCAAGCCTAGGGATACGGGGCGAGCAGTACTTC
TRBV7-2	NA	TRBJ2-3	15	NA	CASSLGWLGGDTQYF	TGTGCCAGCAGCTTGGGCTGGCTGGGGGGTGATACGCAGTATTTT
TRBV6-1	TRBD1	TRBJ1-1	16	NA	CASSEAHRGMRTEAFF	TGTGCCAGCAGTGAAGCTCACAGGGGTATGCGCACTGAAGCTTTCTTT
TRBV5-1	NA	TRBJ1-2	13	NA	CASSIRDTNGYTF	TGCGCCAGCAGCATCCGGGACACGAATGGCTACACCTTC
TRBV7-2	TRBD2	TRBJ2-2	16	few	CASSLRASGATGELFF	TGTGCCAGCAGCTTAAGGGCTAGCGGGGCCACCGGGGAGCTGTTTTTT
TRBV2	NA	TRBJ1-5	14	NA	CASTRLNSNQPQHF	TGTGCCAGCACCCGCCTAAATAGCAATCAGCCCCAGCATTTT
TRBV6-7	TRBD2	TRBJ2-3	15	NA	CASNRGGDSTDTQYF	TGTGCCAGCAACCGGGGGGGGGACAGCACAGATACGCAGTATTTT
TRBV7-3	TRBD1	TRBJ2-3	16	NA	CASSLGTGSVADTQYF	TGTGCCAGCAGCTTAGGGACAGGGAGTGTGGCAGATACGCAGTATTTT
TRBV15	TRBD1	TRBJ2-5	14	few	CATSRDRGGETQYF	TGTGCCACCAGCAGGGACAGGGGAGGAGAGACCCAGTACTTC
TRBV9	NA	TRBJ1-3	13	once	CASSHRGGNTIYF	TGTGCCAGCAGCCACCGTGGGGGGAACACCATATATTTT
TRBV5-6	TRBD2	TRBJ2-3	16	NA	CASSSQLAAATDTQYF	TGTGCCAGCAGCTCGCAACTAGCGGCGGCCACAGATACGCAGTATTTT
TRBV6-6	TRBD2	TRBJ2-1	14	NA	CASTLAGARNEQFF	TGTGCCAGCACTCTAGCGGGGGCTAGGAATGAGCAGTTCTTC
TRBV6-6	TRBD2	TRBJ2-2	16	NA	CASSPRLAGEGGELFF	TGTGCCAGCAGTCCCCGACTAGCGGGGGAAGGCGGGGAGCTGTTTTTT
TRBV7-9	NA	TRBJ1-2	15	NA	CASSRSDKGISGYTF	TGTGCCAGCAGCCGCTCTGACAAGGGGATCAGCGGCTACACCTTC
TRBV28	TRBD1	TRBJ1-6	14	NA	CASSTGAGNSPLHF	TGTGCCAGTTCTACAGGGGCAGGGAATTCACCCCTCCACTTT
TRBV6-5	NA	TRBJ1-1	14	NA	CASSLDNRAQGAFF	TGTGCCAGCAGCCTCGATAACAGGGCCCAGGGAGCTTTCTTT